This T cell receptor (beta chain) stems from a study of cytomegalovirus exposure and HLA in healthy donors. On the study more broadly: The 90 to 150 validation repertoires, a later analysis reported, used the same platform as the 550 to 800 first-cohort repertoires. Study results and caveats: Diagnosis of cytomegalovirus status made by the classifier reportedly showed high specificity and sensitivity.

V was trimmed by 4 bases and J by 2 bases, leaving 14 bases between them. Germline V gene data show CDR1 as MGHRA and CDR2 as YSYEKL. The CDR3 consists of 15 residues. TCRdb's copy holds only in-frame clones and misses some; the assay was immunoSEQ multiplex PCR. The sample holds about 98,000 clones, about 88% seen once. In regard to this clone: No antigen is known for it.

This chain links TRBV4-1 with TRBJ1-1, with D maybe TRBD1 (5 bases). The specimen sequenced was PBMCs. This sequence was found in a man younger than 30 in good health and CMV-seropositive. CDR3 protein: CASSLSTVTNTEAFF. CDR3 nucleotide sequence: TGCGCCAGCAGCCTATCGACAGTTACCAACACTGAAGCTTTCTTT.